This is a list of T cell receptor beta chains from one sample in a study of CD8 T cells in ankylosing spondylitis. TCRdb recomputed calls from the 5' RACE reads with MiXCR, one row per CDR3 protein. The repertoire has about 400,000 distinct CDR3 sequences, about a fifth of them found once; the top ten carry about 17%. Sequencing input: blood, either unsorted or a sorted T cell fraction (not recorded which). The receptors derive from a male donor with ankylosing spondylitis. CDR3s leave out the opening cysteine and the closing phenylalanine or tryptophan. A D gene is named only where the DNA matches it firmly.

v_call d_call cdr3_aa
TRBV29-1 . SVEDAPTDTQY
TRBV5-1 . ASSLISPGTNEKLF
TRBV7-9 . ASSSLIGEPQH
TRBV5-1 TRBD2 ASTEGLAGETQY
TRBV3-1 TRBD1 ASRTGGSDTQY
TRBV6-1 TRBD2 ASSNVAGSYYEQY
TRBV6-6 . ASSQGYGNTIY
TRBV20-1 . SASGQIRNEQF
TRBV10-3 . AISLSPLRTDDNEQF
TRBV20-1 TRBD2 SAILAGVSRPYEQY
TRBV5-6 . ASIKRSGADEQF
TRBV28 . ASSGLDRFGNIQY
TRBV12-5 . ASGLVIVGRGETQY
TRBV28 . ASLVGGGAQNEKLF
TRBV15 TRBD2 ATSRDLAGYLEQY
TRBV5-1 . ASSLGGLPQPQH
TRBV4-1 . ASSQFPAQAYEQY
TRBV7-9 TRBD2 ASSLTLAGAGDEQF
TRBV7-2 TRBD2 ASSFSSGTQETQY
TRBV20-1 . SAIRGGSQPQH
TRBV20-1 . SAEGTAYQNIQY
TRBV29-1 . SVVGRFHTEAF
TRBV6-1 . ASSEGQLVVYEQY
TRBV7-2 . ASSLQAGSPKETQY
TRBV20-1 . SAFFAHEGTGELF
TRBV18 . ASSPRGANYNSPLH
TRBV29-1 . SVFVTSPTNHYGYT
TRBV6-1 . ASSEDPRYEQY
TRBV29-1 TRBD1 SVGGQGHQPQH
TRBV7-8 . ASSRGAGNSNQPQH
TRBV5-1 . ASSWSTASSYNEQF
TRBV9 . ASSVGAGTQETQY
TRBV20-1 . SAPQAARKETQY
TRBV20-1 TRBD1 SARDRTRDRGI
TRBV30 TRBD2 AWSVQRGGFNEQF
TRBV28 . ASSPGARRNEQF
TRBV18 . ASSPLGPYNEQF
TRBV4-2 . ASSQEIYGGSITDTQY
TRBV3-1 . ASSPGRTEAF
TRBV5-1 . ASSFTSTGRSPLH
TRBV7-3 TRBD1 ASSLSRDRAAGELF
TRBV3-1 . ASSRQGEQF
TRBV20-1 TRBD2 SAHAREGVKTQY
TRBV24-1 TRBD1 ATSESGTGHSDQPQH
TRBV19 TRBD2 ASSMTSGTEQY
TRBV11-1 . ASSLLQSYNEQF
TRBV20-1 . SAGGTRSPLH
TRBV20-1 . SASPAAETGYGYT
TRBV7-9 . ASSSLQRTGELF
TRBV9 TRBD2 ASSPSLGTSGTGGELF